These T cell receptor beta chains were read from a single sample in a study of shared clonotypes between healthy human individuals. Profiled with immunoSEQ multiplex PCR; TCRdb holds only in-frame clones, not every one. The sample lists some 2,500,000 clones; roughly 92% were seen once. The sequencing input was naive CD4+ T cells from PBMCs. The receptors stem from a man aged 18-30 years in good health. Some clones in this sample may be carry-over from other donors' samples. The CDR3 runs from the conserved cysteine through the conserved F or W. Clone size is given for some rows only: seen once, a few or many times, or a class if the clone is expanded.

- | TRBV5-1 | CASSVRGIGSGEQYF
- | TRBV15 | CATSRGRTGRSGANVLTF
few | TRBV30 | CAWSVRPNQPQHF
- | TRBV5-1 | CASTTTGKETQYF
- | TRBV2 | CASILAGGTYEQYF
- | TRBV19 | CASKEGSGYYEQYF
- | TRBV6-4 | CASSRPRVRGRGFAKNIQYF
- | TRBV15 | CATSSRQGDYNEQFF
- | TRBV7-3 | CASSLRVAGGLDEQFF
- | TRBV7-9 | CASSLPLGGGEKLFF
- | TRBV5-1 | CASTGGVGDTQYF
- | TRBV14 | CASRVWGGNEQFF
- | TRBV5-1 | CASSLPFLAGVNYGQYF
- | TRBV4-3 | CASSQERSGRGNTEAFF
- | TRBV19 | CASSISGGSPYEQYF
- | TRBV18 | CASSPGLASQGETQYF
- | TRBV5-6 | CASSPGTAGEQYF
- | TRBV30 | CAWSRGETQYF
- | TRBV28 | CASSPRAYADIQYF
- | TRBV7-8 | CASSTDRGYGYTF
- | TRBV5-1 | CATRPGSYNEQFF
- | TRBV20-1 | CSALGGEQYF
- | TRBV5-5 | CASSVGQGETQYF
- | TRBV28 | CASSLRRGRSTYEQYF
- | TRBV7-8 | CASKETQGRETQYF
- | TRBV11-2 | CASSPGITEAFF